The 14 T cell receptor beta chains listed next were all sequenced from one sample in a study of identical twins. TCRdb ran MiXCR on the 5' RACE reads and lists one entry per CDR3 protein. The sample consists of under 450,000 distinct CDR3 sequences, about a fifth of them appearing once. The sequenced sample was naive T cells sorted from blood. Every receptor here comes from a man aged 50 to 60 in good health.

This chain connects TRBV12-3 or TRBV12-4 to TRBJ2-3; D is unresolved. Trimming took off 3 bases at V and 5 bases at J, with 9 bases between the two ends. CDR3 size: 13 residues. The CDR3: CASSFGSRDTQYF. As DNA, the CDR3 is TGTGCCAGCAGTTTTGGAAGTAGAGATACGCAGTATTTT.

In its sample, this clonotype was seen a few times. The junction does not match germline at one end; this may be a read error. The V and J genes are TRBV7-7 and TRBJ2-7; D perhaps matches TRBD1 (6 bases). This CDR3 spans 13 amino acids. Germline CDR1 reads SSHAT; CDR2 reads FNYEAQ (reference sequence). The CDR3 nucleotides read TGTGCTAGCAGCTTAGCACAGGGTAGCGAGCAGTACTTC. It encodes CASSLAQGSEQYF. The full variable domain, with the rest looked up from reference TRBV7-7 and TRBJ2-7, is GAGVSQSPRYKVTKRGQDVTLRCDPISSHATLYWYQQALGQGPEFLTYFNYEAQPDKSGLPSDRFSAERPEGSISTLTIQRTEQRDSAMYRCASSLAQGSEQYFGPGTRLTVT.

The chain uses TRBV20-1 and TRBJ2-7; D might be TRBD1 (5 bases). The CDR3 runs 14 residues. Germline lookup yields CDR1 DFQATT and CDR2 SNEGSKA (reference sequence). V lost 0 bases to trimming and J lost 1 base, with 10 bases between them. The CDR3 DNA follows: TGCAGTGCTAGAGATTATGGGGCTTCCTACGAGCAGTACTTC. Translation: CSARDYGASYEQYF.

A few counts support this clonotype. The V call is TRBV4-3, the J call TRBJ2-2; D is ambiguous. CDR1 and CDR2 (germline): LGHNA, YSLEER. The CDR3 extends over 14 amino acids. V lost 0 bases to trimming and J lost 5 bases, with 7 bases between them. The CDR3 DNA reads TGCGCCAGCAGCCAAGATGTGGGGACCGGGGAGCTGTTTTTT. This translates into CASSQDVGTGELFF.

This clonotype was counted ten times or more. The chain combines TRBV11-1 with TRBJ1-1; D uncertain. Germline V CDR1 and CDR2: SGHAT, FQDESV (reference sequence). This CDR3 is 15 amino acids long. With 1 base removed from V and 1 base from J, the gap between germline ends came to 10 bases. CDR3 bases: TGTGCCAGCAGCTTAGGCCAGGCCCAGAACACTGAAGCTTTCTTT. It yields the protein CASSLGQAQNTEAFF.

This clonotype was detected ten times or more. The chain carries TRBV12-3 or TRBV12-4 and TRBJ2-5, with D unresolved. V lost 1 base and J 1 base, leaving 7 bases between the germline ends. The CDR3 is 14 residues long. The CDR3 loop reads CASSLDGLQETQYF. As DNA, the CDR3 is TGTGCCAGCAGTTTAGACGGCCTCCAAGAGACCCAGTACTTC.

This clonotype was seen a handful of times. The chain joins TRBV10-3 to TRBJ1-4; D ambiguous. Germline-derived CDR1 and CDR2 are ENHRY and SYGVKD. Trimming shortened V by 5 bases and J by 8 bases, and 9 bases separated the two germline ends. CDR3 length equals 12 residues. CDR3 residues: CAISLSGEKLFF. In DNA, the CDR3 is TGTGCCATCAGTCTATCTGGGGAAAAACTGTTTTTT.

In regard to this clonotype: A clone one base away is much larger, so this may be a read error. The chain uses TRBV29-1 and TRBJ2-5; D is ambiguous. Germline loops: CDR1 SQVTM, CDR2 ANQGSEA. V was pared by 3 bases and J by 2 bases, with 7 bases between. This CDR3 is built from 12 residues. For the CDR3, the DNA is TGCAGCGTTGATGGCAGTCAAGAGACCCAGTACTTC. As protein: CSVDGSQETQYF.

This clonotype was seen more than once but under ten times. The chain employs TRBV12-3 or TRBV12-4 and TRBJ2-5; 7 bases are a match to TRBD1. The J segment lost 5 bases and the V segment lost 5 bases, leaving 11 bases of the junction unmatched. The CDR3 sequence is 15 residues long. This CDR3 reads CASSPSLGGAETQYF. CDR3 nucleotide sequence: TGTGCCAGCAGTCCATCCCTAGGGGGCGCGGAGACCCAGTACTTC.

This chain uses TRBV7-6 with TRBJ2-5, with 7 bases aligning to TRBD1. The CDR3 spans 15 residues. Trimming at V came to 4 bases and at J to 1 base, leaving 6 bases not matched to a gene. Germline lookup yields CDR1 SGHVS and CDR2 FNYEAQ. CDR3 sequence (DNA): TGTGCCAGCAGCTATGAGGACAGGTCCCAAGAGACCCAGTACTTC. It translates to CASSYEDRSQETQYF. Looking up the rest from reference TRBV7-6 and TRBJ2-5 gives the full variable domain: GAGVSQSPRYKVTKRGQDVALRCDPISGHVSLYWYRQALGQGPEFLTYFNYEAQQDKSGLPNDRFSAERPEGSISTLTIQRTEQRDSAMYRCASSYEDRSQETQYFGPGTRLLVL.

The table lists this clonotype with a few counts. The CDR3 spells CSARDLGSYGYTF. For the CDR3, the DNA is TGCAGTGCTAGAGATTTAGGGTCCTATGGCTACACCTTC. The chain links TRBV20-1 to TRBJ1-2, with D uncertain. Germline V CDR1 and CDR2: DFQATT, SNEGSKA (reference sequence). The V end lost 0 bases, the J end lost 4 bases, and 9 bases lay between the germline ends. This CDR3 is built from 13 residues.

The rearrangement joins TRBV30 to TRBJ2-1; possible D gene TRBD2, 5 bases. V was clipped by 0 bases and J by 1 base, with 10 bases between them. CDR1 is GTSNPN and CDR2 is SVGIG in the germline V gene (reference sequence). The CDR3 length is 15 residues. The CDR3 reads CAWSVRGSSYNEQFF. CDR3 in DNA: TGTGCCTGGAGTGTCCGGGGTAGTTCCTACAATGAGCAGTTCTTC.

This clonotype turned up a few times. The chain couples TRBV7-9 to TRBJ1-5; D is undetermined. Trimming took off 5 bases at V and 0 bases at J, with 17 bases between the two ends. The germline V gene encodes CDR1 SEHNR and CDR2 FQNEAQ (reference sequence). CDR3 length equals 17 residues. CDR3 in amino acids: CASSGEEGIHSNQPQHF. The DNA for the CDR3 is TGTGCCAGCAGCGGTGAAGAGGGAATCCATAGCAATCAGCCCCAGCATTTT.

This clonotype was recorded at least ten times. V usage is TRBV20-1 and J usage is TRBJ2-7; 9 bases line up with TRBD1. This CDR3 is 12 amino acids long. Losses at the gene ends were 6 bases for V and 2 bases for J; bases not matched to a gene: 2. Germline V lookup: CDR1 DFQATT, CDR2 SNEGSKA (reference sequence). The CDR3 is CSARDRAYEQYF. The CDR3 DNA reads TGCAGTGCCAGGGACAGGGCCTACGAGCAGTACTTC.